This TCR beta chain derives from a study of cytomegalovirus exposure and HLA in healthy donors. Study overall: Across a few hundred genotyped donors, around 80% landed in the Caucasian-associated ancestry cluster.

This clone was found a few times. Its antigen is still unknown. PCR primers comprised 60 Vbeta and 13 Jbeta primers. The method was immunoSEQ multiplex PCR; TCRdb's version includes in-frame clones alone and lacks a portion of them. The sample shows about 130,000 clones, approximately 77% of them seen only once. Findings of the study overall: The sole available immune exposure information was CMV serostatus. Among the most significant clusters, several appeared linked to common viral pathogens in a later analysis. Reports described diagnosis of cytomegalovirus status by the classifier as highly specific and sensitive.

The sequence came from a man in his thirties or forties in good health and CMV-seronegative. Specimen: PBMCs.

As DNA, the CDR3 is TGTGCCAGTAGTATATTGAGTGGGAGGGCCCGGAGGGAGCAGTACTTC. This translates into CASSILSGRARREQYF. J is TRBJ2-7 and V is TRBV19; 7 bases agree with TRBD2. The V and J ends lost 2 bases and 7 bases, in that order; junction bases with no gene match: 14. In germline, CDR1 is LNHDA, CDR2 SQIVND (reference sequence). This CDR3 has 16 residues.